This entry lists 29 T cell receptor beta chains sequenced from one sample in a study of blood T cell repertoires in COVID-19. Sequenced by immunoSEQ multiplex PCR; TCRdb stores in-frame clones only, minus some. The table lists about 120,000 clones, around 79% of them singletons. Sequencing used peripheral blood. The source of these receptors is a man aged 70-80 years with acute or convalescent COVID-19.

V is TRBV5-1 and J is TRBJ2-2; D call uncertain. The CDR3 consists of 15 residues. V shed 0 bases and J shed 4 bases, with 10 bases lying between them. Germline V lookup: CDR1 SGHRS, CDR2 YFSETQ. In DNA form, the CDR3 reads TGCGCCAGCAGCTTGGGTCTACGAAGCACCGGGGAGCTGTTTTTT. Translation gives CASSLGLRSTGELFF. The full variable domain, rest sourced from reference TRBV5-1 and TRBJ2-2, is KAGVTQTPRYLIKTRGQQVTLSCSPISGHRSVSWYQQTPGQGLQFLFEYFSETQRNKGNFPGRFSGRQFSNSRSEMNVSTLELGDSALYLCASSLGLRSTGELFFGEGSRLTVL.

This CDR3 reads CASRGGPNTEAFF. CDR3 nucleotide sequence: TGTGCCAGCCGGGGGGGGCCGAACACTGAAGCTTTCTTT. The chain uses TRBV12-3 or TRBV12-4 and TRBJ1-1, with D maybe TRBD1 (6 bases). CDR3 length equals 13 residues. Trimming took 8 bases from V and 1 from J, leaving 11 bases between them.

The chain is built from TRBV5-1 and TRBJ2-1; 8 nucleotides align to TRBD2. Per germline, CDR1 SGHRS and CDR2 YFSETQ. V trimming: 2 bases; J trimming: 6 bases; junction bases outside the gene matches: 7. The CDR3 runs to 15 residues. For the CDR3, the DNA is TGCGCCAGCAGCTTCCCCGGGGGGGCGGGCAATGAGCAGTTCTTC. It encodes CASSFPGGAGNEQFF.

This sequence joins TRBV6-5 and TRBJ1-5, with D possibly matching TRBD1 (6 bases). CDR3 size: 14 residues. The germline gives CDR1 MNHEY, CDR2 SVGAGI. Trimming stripped 6 bases from V and 7 bases from J, with 16 bases between. The chain's CDR3 is CASSDQGIYQPQHF. The CDR3, as DNA: TGTGCCAGCAGCGACCAGGGGATTTACCAGCCCCAGCATTTT.

CDR3 nucleotide sequence: TGTGCCTGGAGAGGTCAGGGTGGCTACACCTTC. Amino acids: CAWRGQGGYTF. J is TRBJ1-2 and V is TRBV30, with TRBD1 as a possible D gene (5 bases). The CDR3 totals 11 residues. Germline V gene data show CDR1 as GTSNPN and CDR2 as SVGIG (reference sequence). With 3 bases removed from V and 7 bases from J, the gap between germline ends came to 9 bases. The full variable domain, completed using reference TRBV30 and TRBJ1-2, is SQTIHQWPATLVQPVGSPLSLECTVEGTSNPNLYWYRQAAGRGLQLLFYSVGIGQISSEVPQNLSASRPQDRQFILSSKKLLLSDSGFYLCAWRGQGGYTFGSGTRLTVV.

The J gene is TRBJ1-1, the V gene TRBV28, with D possibly matching TRBD1 (5 bases). V gave up 5 bases and J gave up 11 bases, with 15 bases separating them. Germline CDR1 reads MDHEN; CDR2 reads SYDVKM. This CDR3 has 12 residues. The CDR3 nucleotides read TGTGCCAGCAGTAAACACAGGCGTCAGGCTTTCTTT. It is translated as CASSKHRRQAFF.

This rearrangement joins TRBV9 to TRBJ2-3; TRBD1 matches 12 bases. Germline V gives CDR1 SGDLS, CDR2 YYNGEE. The V gene end was trimmed by 3 bases and the J gene end by 4 bases; junction bases not matched to a gene: 3. This CDR3 is 15 amino acids long. This chain's CDR3 is CASSGGTGGADTQYF. The DNA for the CDR3 is TGTGCCAGCAGCGGAGGGACAGGGGGCGCAGATACGCAGTATTTT.

This sequence joins TRBV18 and TRBJ1-1; D uncertain. This CDR3 is built from 15 residues. The germline V gene has CDR1 KGHSH and CDR2 LQKENI. The ends were cut back, 3 bases at V and 0 bases at J, with 11 bases in the middle. Here the CDR3 reads CASSPPQTLNTEAFF. DNA for the CDR3: TGTGCCAGCTCACCCCCGCAGACTTTGAACACTGAAGCTTTCTTT.

The chain recombines TRBV19 with TRBJ1-2; D not resolved. This CDR3 comprises 14 residues. Trimming removed 7 bases from V and 6 bases from J, with 18 bases in between. The germline gives CDR1 LNHDA, CDR2 SQIVND (reference sequence). The DNA for the CDR3 is TGTGCCAGTACCGAGACCGGAGCCCTTCATGGCTACACCTTC. Residues: CASTETGALHGYTF.

The rearrangement links TRBV5-1 to TRBJ2-1, with 13 bases identical to TRBD2. There are 19 residues in the CDR3. The germline V gene has CDR1 SGHRS and CDR2 YFSETQ. J lost 0 bases, V lost 0 bases, and 6 bases had no gene match. CDR3 DNA: TGCGCCAGCAGCTTGGGCGGACTAGCGGGGGTTCTCTCCTACAATGAGCAGTTCTTC. It encodes CASSLGGLAGVLSYNEQFF.

The chain joins TRBV5-1 to TRBJ1-1; no definite D call. Germline assignment: CDR1 SGHRS and CDR2 YFSETQ. The CDR3 extends over 14 amino acids. Between the trimmed V and J ends, which lost 0 bases and 5 bases, there was a span of 11 bases. The CDR3 DNA reads TGCGCCAGCAGCTTGGTCGCGGGAAGTACTGAAGCTTTCTTT. Its protein is CASSLVAGSTEAFF.

This sequence joins TRBV19 and TRBJ1-6; TRBD1 agrees at 9 bases. Germline assignment: CDR1 LNHDA and CDR2 SQIVND (reference sequence). This CDR3 is 15 amino acids long. With 4 bases clipped from V and 7 bases from J, the junction kept 5 bases outside the gene matches. The CDR3 region is CASSTGTGNNSPLHF. For the CDR3, the DNA is TGTGCCAGTAGTACCGGGACAGGGAACAATTCACCCCTCCACTTT.

V usage is TRBV2 and J usage is TRBJ2-1; D may be TRBD2 (6 bases). Trimming left V 4 bases short and J 10 bases short, with 14 bases between. Germline CDR1 and CDR2: SNHLY and FYNNEI. This CDR3 is built from 13 residues. CDR3 residues: CASSGEVLEEQFF. The CDR3 nucleotides are TGTGCCAGCAGTGGGGAGGTGTTGGAAGAGCAGTTCTTC.

The CDR3 region has the DNA TGTGCCAGCTCCCGCGGGGGTGGCTATGGCTACACCTTC. As protein: CASSRGGGYGYTF. The chain recombines TRBV6-4 with TRBJ1-2; TRBD1 is a possible D gene (5 bases). In germline, CDR1 is MRHNA, CDR2 SNTAGT. The CDR3 runs to 13 residues. V was shortened by 8 bases and J by 4 bases, with 14 bases between the two germline ends.

The J gene is TRBJ1-2, the V gene TRBV7-9, with 12 positions matching TRBD1. The CDR3 has 16 residues. The germline CDR1 and CDR2 sequences are SEHNR and FQNEAQ (reference sequence). Trimming cost V 0 bases and J 7 bases; bases outside gene matches: 6. CDR3 loop: CASSLARGQGASGYTF. The CDR3 nucleotides are TGTGCCAGCAGCTTAGCGAGGGGACAGGGGGCGTCTGGCTACACCTTC.

The rearrangement links TRBV18 to TRBJ2-5, with 11 bases matching TRBD2. Trimming removed 6 bases from V and 3 bases from J; junction bases left unmatched: 3. Looked up from germline, CDR1 is KGHSH and CDR2 is LQKENI. The CDR3 length is 14 residues. The CDR3 nucleotides are TGTGCCAGCTCCGGGACTAGCGGAGAAGAGACCCAGTACTTC. Protein product: CASSGTSGEETQYF.

V usage is TRBV6-2 or TRBV6-3 and J usage is TRBJ2-4; D is unresolved. The V end lost 0 bases, the J end lost 0 bases, and 6 bases lay between the germline ends. Germline CDR1 and CDR2: MNHEY and SVGEGT. CDR3 length: 15 residues. The CDR3: CASSYSSIAKNIQYF. CDR3 coding DNA: TGTGCCAGCAGTTACTCGAGCATAGCCAAAAACATTCAGTACTTC.

The gene calls are TRBV6-5 and TRBJ1-2; D is possibly TRBD1 (6 bases). This CDR3 has 15 amino acids. The V end lost 6 bases, the J end lost 5 bases, and 19 bases lay between the germline ends. Germline CDR1 and CDR2: MNHEY and SVGAGI. The CDR3 DNA follows: TGTGCCAGCAGCGCCCCTAGTTCAGGGGCTTATGGCTACACCTTC. This codes for CASSAPSSGAYGYTF.

The chain combines TRBV7-2 with TRBJ2-7; 9 bases map to TRBD1. The CDR3 sequence is 16 residues long. The V gene end was trimmed by 0 bases and the J gene end by 4 bases; junction bases not matched to a gene: 7. Looked up from germline, CDR1 is SGHTA and CDR2 is FQGNSA. CDR3 protein: CASSLAAGTGSYEQYF. Written as DNA, the CDR3 is TGTGCCAGCAGCTTAGCAGCCGGGACAGGGTCTTACGAGCAGTACTTC. The variable domain in full, completed from reference TRBV7-2 and TRBJ2-7, reads GAGVSQSPSNKVTEKGKDVELRCDPISGHTALYWYRQSLGQGLEFLIYFQGNSAPDKSGLPSDRFSAERTGGSVSTLTIQRTQQEDSAVYLCASSLAAGTGSYEQYFGPGTRLTVT.

This chain uses TRBV10-3 with TRBJ2-7, with 7 bases matching TRBD1. Germline CDR1 reads ENHRY; CDR2 reads SYGVKD. After removal of 7 bases from V and 3 bases from J, the junction contained 6 bases not matched to a gene. CDR3 length equals 13 residues. Here the CDR3 DNA reads TGTGCCATCACAGGGACAGCTGGCTACGAGCAGTACTTC. Translating gives CAITGTAGYEQYF.

This clone occurred a few times. This chain joins TRBV2 and TRBJ2-2; D not resolved. V lost 1 base and J 7 bases, leaving 16 bases between the germline ends. CDR3 size: 16 residues. Germline values: CDR1 SNHLY, CDR2 FYNNEI. The CDR3 spells CASSEGPRASYGELFF. CDR3 coding DNA: TGTGCCAGCAGTGAAGGTCCTAGAGCAAGTTACGGGGAGCTGTTTTTT.

The sample holds one count of this clone. The V and J genes are TRBV9 and TRBJ1-2, with D tentatively TRBD1 (6 bases). Germline CDR1 is SGDLS and CDR2 is YYNGEE. Trimming cost V 3 bases and J 1 base, with 10 bases left between them. This CDR3 region has 14 residues. The CDR3 loop reads CASSGQVDNYGYTF. CDR3 DNA sequence: TGTGCCAGCAGCGGACAGGTTGATAACTATGGCTACACCTTC.

This clone was seen only once. This sequence joins TRBV7-9 and TRBJ2-1; the D is unclear. V lost 1 base and J 3 bases, leaving 10 bases between the germline ends. This CDR3 contains 15 residues. Germline V gene sequence: CDR1 SEHNR, CDR2 FQNEAQ (reference sequence). The CDR3 reads CASSLVGQVYNEQFF. The CDR3 nucleotides read TGTGCCAGCAGCTTAGTTGGCCAGGTCTACAATGAGCAGTTCTTC.

V and J are TRBV3-1 (or the pseudogene TRBV3-2) and TRBJ2-3; 11 bases are a match to TRBD2. Looked up from germline, CDR1 is LGHDT and CDR2 is YNNKEL (reference sequence). Trimming cost V 4 bases and J 0 bases; bases outside gene matches: 3. The CDR3 is 16 residues long. DNA for the CDR3: TGTGCCAGCAGCCCGCTAGCGGGGGGCAGCACAGATACGCAGTATTTT. Translation: CASSPLAGGSTDTQYF.

This clone was counted ten times or more. V usage is TRBV12-3 or TRBV12-4 and J usage is TRBJ1-2, with 9 bases matching TRBD1. Trimming removed 1 base from V and 10 bases from J; junction bases left unmatched: 4. The CDR3 has 13 residues. For the CDR3, the DNA is TGTGCCAGCAGTTTAGACAGGGGGCTTGACTACACCTTC. It specifies CASSLDRGLDYTF.

This clone was observed a handful of times. The J gene is TRBJ1-2, the V gene TRBV5-6; 8 bases match TRBD1. The CDR3 runs 13 residues. The germline gives CDR1 SGHDT, CDR2 YYEEEE. With V trimmed by 4 bases and J by 2 bases, 1 base remained unmatched. Written as DNA, the CDR3 is TGTGCCAGCAGCCGGACAGGGAACTATGGCTACACCTTC. The encoded protein is CASSRTGNYGYTF.

The chain carries TRBV15 and TRBJ1-1, with D uncertain. Per germline, CDR1 LNHNV and CDR2 YYDKDF (reference sequence). The CDR3 covers 14 residues. V dropped 0 bases and J dropped 10 bases, with 15 bases sitting between them. CDR3 sequence: CATSRDQVVVTAFF. The CDR3, as DNA: TGTGCCACCAGCAGAGATCAGGTCGTCGTGACAGCTTTCTTT.

V usage is TRBV19 and J usage is TRBJ1-2, with 10 bases matching TRBD1. In germline, CDR1 is LNHDA, CDR2 SQIVND (reference sequence). The trim removed 8 bases at V and 3 bases at J, leaving 3 bases unmatched. This CDR3 comprises 13 residues. CDR3 nucleotides: TGTGCCAGTGACAGGGGGCAGGACTATGGCTACACCTTC. Its protein is CASDRGQDYGYTF.

V gene TRBV5-4 combines with J gene TRBJ2-5, with TRBD2 matching over 9 bases. This CDR3 comprises 17 residues. After removal of 0 bases from V and 2 bases from J, the junction contained 8 bases not matched to a gene. Germline-derived CDR1 and CDR2 are SGHNT and YYREEE (reference sequence). CDR3 in DNA: TGTGCCAGCAGCTTGGGGCGAGCGGGGGGACCTCAAGAGACCCAGTACTTC. Translated, it gives CASSLGRAGGPQETQYF.